Listed here are 22 T cell receptor beta chains from one sample, sequenced in a study of shared clonotypes between healthy human individuals. In the naive CD8 group, cells lacked CD45RO and were positively selected for CCR7, so terminally differentiated effector memory CD45RA+ cells were left out. Measured with immunoSEQ multiplex PCR; TCRdb has only the in-frame clones, and not every one. The table records some 2,100,000 clones, roughly 91% of them present only once. Sequenced: naive CD8+ T cells from PBMCs. The receptor set was obtained from a young man in good health. Some clones in this sample may be carry-over from other donors' samples.

The CDR3 is CASSQDNREGDEQYF. The DNA for the CDR3 is TGTGCCAGCAGCCAAGATAACAGGGAAGGGGACGAGCAGTACTTC. V is TRBV4-2 and J is TRBJ2-7; the D gene is possibly TRBD1 (6 bases). This CDR3 contains 15 residues. Germline CDR1 is LGHNA and CDR2 is YNFKEQ. With 0 bases removed from V and 5 bases from J, the gap between germline ends came to 14 bases.

With respect to this clone: The sample holds other DNA sequences that translate to the same CDR3. This chain links TRBV5-6 with TRBJ1-5; TRBD1 agrees at 7 bases. CDR1 and CDR2 (germline): SGHDT, YYEEEE. The CDR3 covers 15 residues. Trimming took 2 bases from V and 1 from J; bases not matched to a gene: 3. The CDR3 protein is CASSLGGASNQPQHF. The CDR3 nucleotides read TGTGCCAGCAGCTTAGGGGGCGCGAGCAATCAGCCCCAGCATTTT.

J is TRBJ2-3 and V is TRBV13; D gene uncertain. CDR3 length equals 11 residues. Looked up from germline, CDR1 is PRHDT and CDR2 is FYEKMQ (reference sequence). With 4 bases removed from V and 5 bases from J, the gap between germline ends came to 4 bases. CDR3 nucleotide sequence: TGTGCCAGCAGCTCTCAAGATACGCAGTATTTT. This gives the protein CASSSQDTQYF.

The chain combines TRBV29-1 with TRBJ2-7, with D possibly being TRBD2 (5 bases). Germline loops: CDR1 SQVTM, CDR2 ANQGSEA. This CDR3 has 14 amino acids. V lost 6 bases, J lost 3 bases, and 18 bases lay in between. CDR3 amino acids: CSVAGSRTFYEQYF. The CDR3 nucleotides are TGCAGCGTGGCTGGGAGCCGCACCTTCTACGAGCAGTACTTC.

The genes are TRBV4-1 and TRBJ2-3; D may be TRBD2 (6 bases). The V gene's germline CDR1 is MGHRA and CDR2 YSYEKL. The ends were cut back, 1 base at V and 3 bases at J, with 11 bases in the middle. The CDR3 totals 15 residues. CDR3 sequence: CASSQASGPTDTQYF. CDR3 DNA sequence: TGCGCCAGCAGCCAAGCCAGCGGGCCTACAGATACGCAGTATTTT.

This chain links TRBV28 with TRBJ1-2; possibly TRBD1 for D (6 bases). Trimming took 5 bases from V and 4 from J, leaving 17 bases between them. The CDR3 contains 15 residues. Germline CDR1 reads MDHEN; CDR2 reads SYDVKM. CDR3 residues: CASSPMYRVGYGYTF. CDR3 bases: TGTGCCAGCAGTCCGATGTACAGGGTGGGCTATGGCTACACCTTC.

The rearrangement links TRBV27 to TRBJ2-2; D is undetermined. Germline values: CDR1 MNHEY, CDR2 SMNVEV (reference sequence). V was trimmed by 5 bases and J by 6 bases, leaving 13 bases between them. This CDR3 region has 14 residues. In DNA form, the CDR3 reads TGTGCCAGCAGTCATGGCCCAGGAGCCGGGGAGCTGTTTTTT. This gives the protein CASSHGPGAGELFF.

J is TRBJ2-2 and V is TRBV14, with 12 positions matching TRBD1. Germline loops: CDR1 SGHDN, CDR2 FVKESK. V was clipped by 1 base and J by 7 bases; unmatched bases: 10. The CDR3 totals 18 residues. The CDR3 nucleotides are TGTGCCAGCAGCCAAGCCCCGGGACAGGGGGCCGTTGGCGGGGAGCTGTTTTTT. Encoded protein: CASSQAPGQGAVGGELFF.

The chain carries TRBV19 and TRBJ2-3; no clear D. The V and J ends lost 1 base and 0 bases respectively, with 14 bases between them. CDR3 length equals 17 residues. Germline V gene sequence: CDR1 LNHDA, CDR2 SQIVND (reference sequence). The CDR3 protein is CASSIVPAGYSTDTQYF. The CDR3 DNA is TGTGCCAGTAGTATAGTCCCTGCCGGCTATAGCACAGATACGCAGTATTTT.

In the case of this clone: This specimen includes other DNA sequences encoding the same CDR3. The genes are TRBV27 and TRBJ1-2; tentative D call: TRBD1 (5 bases). Germline V CDR1 and CDR2: MNHEY, SMNVEV (reference sequence). CDR3 length: 13 amino acids. V lost 3 bases to trimming and J lost 4 bases, with 9 bases between them. The CDR3: CASSLTGTYGYTF. The DNA for the CDR3 is TGTGCCAGCAGTTTGACGGGGACCTATGGCTACACCTTC.

As regards this clone: The same CDR3 arises from other DNA sequences in this sample as well. This chain joins TRBV28 and TRBJ2-7; D may match TRBD1 or TRBD2 (6 bases each). The V and J ends lost 4 bases and 4 bases respectively, with 8 bases between them. Germline V lookup: CDR1 MDHEN, CDR2 SYDVKM. The CDR3 length is 12 residues. The CDR3 protein is CASSWGAYEQYF. CDR3 nucleotide sequence: TGTGCCAGCAGTTGGGGGGCTTACGAGCAGTACTTC. The full variable domain, in which reference TRBV28 and TRBJ2-7 provide the parts outside the CDR3, is DVKVTQSSRYLVKRTGEKVFLECVQDMDHENMFWYRQDPGLGLRLIYFSYDVKMKEKGDIPEGYSVSREKKERFSLILESASTNQTSMYLCASSWGAYEQYFGPGTRLTVT.

This clone was picked up one time. The chain carries TRBV9 and TRBJ1-2, with a possible D match to TRBD1 (5 bases). Germline lookup yields CDR1 SGDLS and CDR2 YYNGEE. The CDR3 contains 15 residues. Trimming removed 3 bases at V and 5 bases at J, with 17 bases between. CDR3 sequence reads: CASSEPREGYYGYTF. The CDR3 DNA sequence: TGTGCCAGCAGCGAGCCCCGCGAGGGGTATTATGGCTACACCTTC.

The J gene is TRBJ1-1, the V gene TRBV10-2; 7 bases are a match to TRBD1. Looked up from germline, CDR1 is WSHSY and CDR2 is SAAADI. The junction had 0 bases not matched to a gene; V was cut back by 2 bases and J by 3 bases. The CDR3 runs to 13 residues. The CDR3 nucleotides are TGCGCCAGCAGTGAGGACAGGGACACTGAAGCTTTCTTT. It codes for CASSEDRDTEAFF.

The V call is TRBV7-9, the J call TRBJ2-7; D is tentatively TRBD1 or TRBD2 (6 bases each). The CDR3 has 16 amino acids. With 1 base removed from V and 1 base from J, the gap between germline ends came to 14 bases. CDR1 is SEHNR and CDR2 is FQNEAQ in the germline V gene (reference sequence). The CDR3 DNA reads TGTGCCAGCAGCTTAGGCGTCGGGGGCGCGTCCTACGAGCAGTACTTC. It translates to CASSLGVGGASYEQYF.

The V gene is TRBV19, the J gene TRBJ2-1; 7 positions agree with TRBD2. Germline V gene data show CDR1 as LNHDA and CDR2 as SQIVND (reference sequence). This CDR3 region has 13 residues. The V gene end was trimmed by 5 bases and the J gene end by 6 bases; junction bases not matched to a gene: 4. CDR3 residues: CASSELASNEQFF. The CDR3 DNA is TGTGCCAGTAGTGAACTAGCGTCCAATGAGCAGTTCTTC.

This clone was seen just once. This CDR3 reads CASSQGLAGRGETQYF. As DNA, the CDR3 is TGCGCCAGCAGCCAAGGACTAGCGGGACGCGGGGAGACCCAGTACTTC. The chain recombines TRBV4-3 with TRBJ2-5, with 11 bases lining up with TRBD2. CDR3 length equals 16 residues. J lost 5 bases, V lost 1 base, and 6 bases had no gene match. Germline V CDR1 and CDR2: LGHNA, YSLEER.

The chain links TRBV14 to TRBJ2-7, with D possibly called TRBD1 or TRBD2 (6 bases each). Germline lookup yields CDR1 SGHDN and CDR2 FVKESK. This CDR3 spans 12 amino acids. The V and J ends lost 5 bases and 6 bases respectively, with 11 bases between them. The CDR3 region is CASSIGGIEQYF. The CDR3 DNA sequence: TGTGCCAGCAGCATAGGGGGGATCGAGCAGTACTTC.

The rearrangement joins TRBV27 to TRBJ2-3; a possible D gene is TRBD1 (6 bases). This CDR3 has 15 residues. CDR1 and CDR2 from the germline V gene are MNHEY and SMNVEV (reference sequence). V lost 4 bases, J lost 2 bases, and 13 bases lay in between. The CDR3 DNA reads TGTGCCAGCAGTTCGACAGGTTTCAACACAGATACGCAGTATTTT. Translating gives CASSSTGFNTDTQYF.

The rearrangement links TRBV4-2 to TRBJ2-7; TRBD2 aligns across 11 bases. Germline CDR1 reads LGHNA; CDR2 reads YNFKEQ. V lost 4 bases, J lost 0 bases, and 5 bases stayed unmatched. This CDR3 contains 16 residues. CDR3 residues: CASSPAGTSGSYEQYF. DNA for the CDR3: TGTGCCAGCAGCCCGGCCGGGACTAGCGGCTCCTACGAGCAGTACTTC.

The chain combines TRBV10-3 with TRBJ1-1; the D gene is possibly TRBD1 (6 bases). This CDR3 comprises 15 residues. The V end lost 4 bases, the J end lost 1 base, and 13 bases lay between the germline ends. Per the germline V gene, CDR1 is ENHRY and CDR2 is SYGVKD. CDR3: CAISGVKGENTEAFF. CDR3 DNA sequence: TGTGCCATCAGTGGTGTGAAGGGGGAGAACACTGAAGCTTTCTTT.

The rearrangement links TRBV28 to TRBJ2-3; 8 nucleotides match TRBD2. Trimming took 3 bases from V and 2 from J; bases not matched to a gene: 7. CDR1 is MDHEN, CDR2 SYDVKM, per germline. The CDR3 consists of 16 residues. The CDR3 nucleotides read TGTGCCAGCAGTTTTCGACTAGCGCTAGTCACAGATACGCAGTATTTT. This sequence encodes CASSFRLALVTDTQYF. The whole variable domain, remainder taken from reference TRBV28 and TRBJ2-3, is DVKVTQSSRYLVKRTGEKVFLECVQDMDHENMFWYRQDPGLGLRLIYFSYDVKMKEKGDIPEGYSVSREKKERFSLILESASTNQTSMYLCASSFRLALVTDTQYFGPGTRLTVL.

As DNA, the CDR3 is TGTGCCAGCAGTGACGGCTGGACTGAAGCTTTCTTT. Its protein product is CASSDGWTEAFF. The chain joins TRBV25-1 to TRBJ1-1; D not certain. Per germline, CDR1 MGHDK and CDR2 SYGVNS. V dropped 3 bases and J dropped 5 bases, with 7 bases sitting between them. This CDR3 region has 12 residues.